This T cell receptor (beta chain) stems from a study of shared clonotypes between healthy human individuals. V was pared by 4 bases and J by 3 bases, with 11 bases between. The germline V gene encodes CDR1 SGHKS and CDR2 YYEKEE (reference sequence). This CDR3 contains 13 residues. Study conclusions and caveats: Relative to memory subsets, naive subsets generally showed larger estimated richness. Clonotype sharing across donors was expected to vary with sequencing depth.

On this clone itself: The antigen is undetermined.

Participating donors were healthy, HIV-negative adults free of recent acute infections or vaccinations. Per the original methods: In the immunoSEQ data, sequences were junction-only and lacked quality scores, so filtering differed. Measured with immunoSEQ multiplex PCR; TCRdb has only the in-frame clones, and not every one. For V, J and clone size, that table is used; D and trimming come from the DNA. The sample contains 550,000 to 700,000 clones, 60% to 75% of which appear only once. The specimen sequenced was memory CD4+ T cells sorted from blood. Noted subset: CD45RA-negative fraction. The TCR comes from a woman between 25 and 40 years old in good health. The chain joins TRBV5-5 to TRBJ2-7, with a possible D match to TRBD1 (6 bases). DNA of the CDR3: TGTGCCAGCAGCCGAAAGGACAGCTACGAGCAGTACTTC. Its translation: CASSRKDSYEQYF.